These 17 T cell receptor beta chains originate from one sample sequenced in a study of OX40 agonist ivuxolimab in advanced cancers. Clones were read by immunoSEQ multiplex PCR, and TCRdb kept only the in-frame ones, dropping some. The sample has roughly 61,000 clones; about 87% are singletons. Source: CD4+ or CD8+ T cells sorted from blood, taken in a trial of the OX40 agonist ivuxolimab. Receptors were obtained from an adult with an advanced solid tumor such as melanoma, head and neck, liver or kidney cancer.

V and J are TRBV28 and TRBJ2-1; TRBD2 matches 15 bases. Germline values: CDR1 MDHEN, CDR2 SYDVKM. V lost 5 bases and J lost 7; bases outside the gene matches: 9. The CDR3 is 17 residues long. CDR3 loop: CASSPRGGLAGGNEQFF. CDR3 DNA sequence: TGTGCCAGCAGTCCTCGGGGGGGACTAGCGGGAGGAAATGAGCAGTTCTTC. The variable domain in full, with the rest retrieved from reference TRBV28 and TRBJ2-1, is DVKVTQSSRYLVKRTGEKVFLECVQDMDHENMFWYRQDPGLGLRLIYFSYDVKMKEKGDIPEGYSVSREKKERFSLILESASTNQTSMYLCASSPRGGLAGGNEQFFGPGTRLTVL.

The genes are TRBV14 and TRBJ1-3, with D unresolved. V dropped 4 bases and J dropped 2 bases, with 12 bases sitting between them. The CDR3 sequence is 15 residues long. The germline CDR1 and CDR2 sequences are SGHDN and FVKESK. Written as DNA, the CDR3 is TGTGCCAGCAGCCGGATCCCTGGGCCTGGAAACACCATATATTTT. This codes for CASSRIPGPGNTIYF.

The chain has TRBV10-1 and TRBJ1-5; TRBD1 matches at 8 bases. The CDR3 has 15 residues. J lost 9 bases, V lost 8 bases, and 15 bases had no gene match. Germline V gene lookup returns CDR1 WNHNN and CDR2 SYGVQD (reference sequence). In DNA, the CDR3 is TGCGCCAGCTTAGAGAGGGGACAGGACCCGTCGCCCCAGCATTTT. It codes for CASLERGQDPSPQHF.

The rearrangement uses TRBV5-1 and TRBJ1-1; TRBD1 might be the D (5 bases). Germline CDR1 SGHRS, CDR2 YFSETQ. The length of the CDR3 is 13 residues. V shed 3 bases and J shed 1 base, with 7 bases lying between them. As DNA, the CDR3 is TGCGCCAGCAGCTCCACAGGGAACACTGAAGCTTTCTTT. It specifies CASSSTGNTEAFF.

V is TRBV5-6 and J is TRBJ1-1; D is unclear. V was trimmed by 0 bases and J by 0 bases, leaving 6 bases between them. Germline V gene data show CDR1 as SGHDT and CDR2 as YYEEEE. This CDR3 is built from 14 residues. DNA for the CDR3: TGTGCCAGCAGCTTGGGGTATATGAACACTGAAGCTTTCTTT. Residues: CASSLGYMNTEAFF.

V and J are TRBV7-2 and TRBJ2-2, with D maybe TRBD1 (5 bases). Germline CDR1 is SGHTA and CDR2 is FQGNSA. The V gene lost 2 bases and the J gene lost 0 bases, with 13 bases spanning the gap. The CDR3 consists of 17 residues. CDR3 nucleotides: TGTGCCAGCAGCTTAAGGGGTGTCAGTACGAACACCGGGGAGCTGTTTTTT. Translating it yields CASSLRGVSTNTGELFF.

The J gene is TRBJ2-2, the V gene TRBV7-7, with TRBD2 identical over 7 bases. The V gene's germline CDR1 is SSHAT and CDR2 FNYEAQ (reference sequence). V gave up 5 bases and J gave up 4 bases; unmatched junction bases: 7. CDR3 size: 15 residues. The DNA for the CDR3 is TGTGCCAGCAGCCCCTGGGAGGGTCCCACCGGGGAGCTGTTTTTT. Translating it yields CASSPWEGPTGELFF.

This sequence joins TRBV5-5 and TRBJ2-7, with a tentative D call TRBD2 (7 bases). The germline gives CDR1 SGHKS, CDR2 YYEKEE (reference sequence). V was pared by 2 bases and J by 2 bases, with 14 bases between. The CDR3 has 15 amino acids. CDR3 sequence reads: CASSLEGGQAYEQYF. As DNA, the CDR3 is TGTGCCAGCAGCTTAGAGGGGGGGCAGGCCTACGAGCAGTACTTC.

The chain has TRBV7-9 and TRBJ1-1; D is perhaps TRBD1 (5 bases). Germline CDR1 is SEHNR and CDR2 is FQNEAQ (reference sequence). Trimming took off 5 bases at V and 3 bases at J, with 16 bases between the two ends. The CDR3 loop spans 15 amino acids. The CDR3, as DNA: TGTGCCAGCAGCCCGCGGTCTGACAGCCACACTGAAGCTTTCTTT. Protein: CASSPRSDSHTEAFF.

This clone came up once. For the CDR3, the DNA is TGTGCCAGCAGCCTCAGGGAGGAACTGTTTTTT. It translates to CASSLREELFF. This chain connects TRBV28 to TRBJ1-4, with a tentative D call TRBD1 (5 bases). The CDR3 extends over 11 amino acids. In germline, CDR1 is MDHEN, CDR2 SYDVKM. Trimming took off 6 bases at V and 12 bases at J, with 11 bases between the two ends.

As for this clone: At one of its ends the junction is not consistent with the germline gene, which may arise from a read error. The V gene is TRBV5-4, the J gene TRBJ1-2, with unresolved D. Germline lookup yields CDR1 SGHNT and CDR2 YYREEE (reference sequence). The CDR3 covers 13 residues. CDR3 coding DNA: TGTGCCAGCAACTTGGGAGGAGGGTTTGGCTACACCTTC. The encoded protein is CASNLGGGFGYTF. Based on the CDR3 plus reference TRBV5-4 and TRBJ1-2, the full variable domain is ETGVTQSPTHLIKTRGQQVTLRCSSQSGHNTVSWYQQALGQGPQFIFQYYREEENGRGNFPPRFSGLQFPNYSSELNVNALELDDSALYLCASNLGGGFGYTFGSGTRLTVV.

The chain recombines TRBV6-1 with TRBJ2-3; 7 bases are a match to TRBD1. The CDR3 consists of 15 residues. Germline trimming cut 6 bases from V and 2 bases from J; bases unmatched to any gene: 8. From germline, CDR1 is MNHNS and CDR2 SASEGT. The CDR3 DNA reads TGTGCCAGCAGACGCCGTGGGACAGACACAGATACGCAGTATTTT. This encodes CASRRRGTDTDTQYF.

This clone was observed a few times. The V call is TRBV29-1, the J call TRBJ1-5; possible D gene TRBD1, 6 bases. V lost 1 base and J lost 7, with 11 bases in between. From germline, CDR1 is SQVTM and CDR2 ANQGSEA. CDR3 length equals 13 residues. The CDR3 protein is CSVEGDMGQPQHF. CDR3 in DNA: TGCAGCGTTGAAGGGGACATGGGACAGCCCCAGCATTTT.

The chain employs TRBV11-2 and TRBJ2-7, with D unresolved. Germline V gives CDR1 SGHAT, CDR2 FQNNGV. Between the trimmed V and J ends, which lost 1 base and 6 bases, there was a span of 16 bases. The CDR3 is 15 residues long. The CDR3 nucleotides read TGTGCCAGCAGCTTAGCTATGGCTAGTAGGTCCGAGCAGTACTTC. This codes for CASSLAMASRSEQYF. Together with reference TRBV11-2 and TRBJ2-7, the CDR3 gives the full variable domain: EAGVAQSPRYKIIEKRQSVAFWCNPISGHATLYWYQQILGQGPKLLIQFQNNGVVDDSQLPKDRFSAERLKGVDSTLKIQPAKLEDSAVYLCASSLAMASRSEQYFGPGTRLTVT.

This clone has more than one count but fewer than ten. The chain is built from TRBV18 and TRBJ1-4, with TRBD1 as a possible D gene (6 bases). CDR3 length: 16 residues. V shed 4 bases and J shed 8 bases, with 20 bases lying between them. The germline V gene has CDR1 KGHSH and CDR2 LQKENI. This CDR3 reads CASSLQEGGFNEKLFF. The CDR3 coding sequence is TGTGCCAGCTCACTTCAAGAGGGGGGATTTAACGAAAAACTGTTTTTT. The variable domain in full, with the rest retrieved from reference TRBV18 and TRBJ1-4, is NAGVMQNPRHLVRRRGQEARLRCSPMKGHSHVYWYRQLPEEGLKFMVYLQKENIIDESGMPKERFSAEFPKEGPSILRIQQVVRGDSAAYFCASSLQEGGFNEKLFFGSGTQLSVL.

The V gene is TRBV11-3, the J gene TRBJ2-5; D uncertain. V shed 1 base and J shed 2 bases, with 5 bases lying between them. The CDR3 runs to 13 residues. Per the germline V gene, CDR1 is SGHNT and CDR2 is YENEEA. For the CDR3, the DNA is TGTGCCAGCAGCTTAGGGGCTCAAGAGACCCAGTACTTC. The encoded protein is CASSLGAQETQYF.

The chain employs TRBV5-1 and TRBJ2-1; D might be TRBD2 (5 bases). Per germline, CDR1 SGHRS and CDR2 YFSETQ. The V and J ends lost 0 bases and 0 bases respectively, with 10 bases between them. The CDR3 covers 16 residues. CDR3 region: CASSLGGGYSYNEQFF. CDR3 bases: TGCGCCAGCAGCTTGGGCGGCGGGTACTCCTACAATGAGCAGTTCTTC.